Listed below are T cell receptor beta chains from one sample, sequenced in a study of blood T cell repertoires in COVID-19. Using immunoSEQ multiplex PCR, the repertoire was profiled, and TCRdb retains in-frame clones only, with some absent. The sample has approximately 250,000 clones, approximately 89% seen once. The specimen was peripheral blood. The source is a man aged 35 to 55 with active or convalescent COVID-19. CDR3s leave out the opening cysteine and the closing phenylalanine or tryptophan. The order of the fields is V gene, J gene, CDR3 protein.

>TRBV7-9|TRBJ1-2
ASSFSGGKYGYT
>TRBV7-9|TRBJ2-3
ASSLVGLAGGDTQY
>TRBV11-3|TRBJ2-3
ASSLVRGRASADTQY
>TRBV9|TRBJ1-4
ASTPGQGAEKLF
>TRBV11-2|TRBJ1-1
ASRPGGQTEAF
>TRBV19|TRBJ2-3
ASSIQGATDTQY
>TRBV27|TRBJ1-2
ASSFDRGDGYT
>TRBV9|TRBJ2-7
ASSANRGDEQY
>TRBV5-6|TRBJ2-3
ASSSISSSTDTQY
>TRBV7-6|TRBJ2-3
ASSRGQGADTQY
>TRBV11-2|TRBJ2-5
ASSLEGATETQY
>TRBV9|TRBJ2-1
ASSVASGNNEQF
>TRBV5-4|TRBJ2-7
ASKSETSGTYEQY
>TRBV6-1|TRBJ1-6
ASSAASNSPLH
>TRBV10-3|TRBJ2-7
AIRGPAGSYEQY
>TRBV4-2|TRBJ1-1
ASSQGTGDGTEAF
>TRBV2|TRBJ2-7
ASGRALAYEQY
>TRBV11-2|TRBJ1-3
ASSRIHPGSGNTIY
>TRBV11-3|TRBJ2-2
ASSLATGQTGELF